This entry lists 32 T cell receptor beta chains sequenced from one sample in a study of shared clonotypes between healthy human individuals. TCRdb's table, derived via immunoSEQ multiplex PCR, lists solely in-frame clones and lacks some. The sample has approximately 470,000 clones, over 75% seen once. The sample taken for sequencing was PBMCs. Receptors originate from a woman in her thirties or forties in good health. Some clones in this sample may be carry-over from other donors' samples.

The chain recombines TRBV12-2 with TRBJ2-7; TRBD2 reflects the table's D call only, with no check against the DNA. TRBV12-2 is a pseudogene locus. This CDR3 comprises 17 residues. DNA of the CDR3: TGTGCAAGTCGCTTAGCTGGATCGGAGGGACCTTCCTACGAGCAGTACTTC. Protein sequence: CASRLAGSEGPSYEQYF.

Concerning this clone: The junction and the germline gene differ at one end; a read error may be behind it. The genes are TRBV5-1 and TRBJ1-1, with D perhaps TRBD1 (6 bases). CDR3 size: 13 residues. CDR1 and CDR2 from the germline V gene are SGHRS and YFSETQ. Here the CDR3 reads CASSADRNNEAFF. The CDR3 nucleotides read TGCGCCAGCAGCGCAGACAGGAACAATGAAGCTTTCTTT. Full variable domain (remainder filled in from reference TRBV5-1 and TRBJ1-1): KAGVTQTPRYLIKTRGQQVTLSCSPISGHRSVSWYQQTPGQGLQFLFEYFSETQRNKGNFPGRFSGRQFSNSRSEMNVSTLELGDSALYLCASSADRNNEAFFGQGTRLTVV.

To note about this clone: A far larger clone is only one base removed, so a read error is likely. CDR3 sequence: CSVGFGAQVQFF. CDR3 sequence (DNA): TGCAGCGTTGGGTTTGGAGCCCAGGTGCAGTTCTTC. The rearrangement joins TRBV29-1 to TRBJ2-1; D gene ambiguous. Germline V CDR1 and CDR2: SQVTM, ANQGSEA. CDR3 length: 12 residues. The ends were cut back, 4 bases at V and 12 bases at J, with 16 bases in the middle.

V gene TRBV19 combines with J gene TRBJ1-2; no clear D. The CDR3 runs 13 residues. CDR1 is LNHDA and CDR2 is SQIVND in the germline V gene (reference sequence). The germline V and J ends were trimmed by 3 bases and 7 bases, with 12 bases remaining between them. CDR3 protein: CASSMVDIGGYTF. CDR3 DNA sequence: TGTGCCAGTAGTATGGTGGATATCGGTGGCTACACCTTC.

A single count supports this clone. J is TRBJ2-3 and V is TRBV28; 7 nucleotides align to TRBD2. This CDR3 is built from 15 residues. Germline V lookup: CDR1 MDHEN, CDR2 SYDVKM. Trimming removed 6 bases from V and 5 bases from J; junction bases left unmatched: 11. The CDR3 nucleotides read TGTGCCAGCAGCCCAGGTTCGGGAGGAATAGATACGCAGTATTTT. As protein: CASSPGSGGIDTQYF.

This clone was observed once. The rearrangement joins TRBV7-2 to TRBJ2-7; D is undetermined. CDR1 and CDR2 from the germline V gene are SGHTA and FQGNSA. The V gene lost 1 base and the J gene lost 6 bases, with 10 bases spanning the gap. The CDR3 is made up of 13 amino acids. The CDR3 loop is CASSLDPSGEQYF. The CDR3 nucleotides are TGTGCCAGCAGCTTAGACCCTAGTGGCGAGCAGTACTTC.

As concerns this clone: Given a far larger clone just one base away, this is likely a sequencing read error. The chain recombines TRBV6-1 with TRBJ2-7; TRBD1 matches 8 bases. The CDR3 covers 15 residues. Germline V gene sequence: CDR1 MNHNS, CDR2 SASEGT. The CDR3 coding sequence is TGTGCCAGCAGTGAACAGACAGGGGAGGCCTACGAGCAGCACTTC. Amino acid sequence: CASSEQTGEAYEQHF.

The rearrangement links TRBV11-2 to TRBJ1-1; D gene unclear. The CDR3 runs to 15 residues. V lost 6 bases and J 0 bases, leaving 14 bases between the germline ends. The germline V gene has CDR1 SGHAT and CDR2 FQNNGV. This chain's CDR3 is CASSSSVGLNTEAFF. The CDR3 nucleotides are TGTGCCAGCAGTTCCTCGGTAGGGCTGAACACTGAAGCTTTCTTT.

The gene calls are TRBV5-1 and TRBJ1-5; TRBD1 might be the D (5 bases). Trimming left V 0 bases short and J 2 bases short, with 9 bases between. Germline assignment: CDR1 SGHRS and CDR2 YFSETQ. The CDR3 length is 15 residues. The CDR3: CASSLDGGGNQPQHF. The CDR3 DNA sequence: TGCGCCAGCAGCTTGGACGGGGGGGGCAATCAGCCCCAGCATTTT. The whole variable domain, remainder taken from reference TRBV5-1 and TRBJ1-5, is KAGVTQTPRYLIKTRGQQVTLSCSPISGHRSVSWYQQTPGQGLQFLFEYFSETQRNKGNFPGRFSGRQFSNSRSEMNVSTLELGDSALYLCASSLDGGGNQPQHFGDGTRLSIL.

In nucleotides, the CDR3 is TGTGCCAGCTACAGGAGCTCCTACGAGCAGTACTTC. As protein: CASYRSSYEQYF. The chain employs TRBV6-1 and TRBJ2-7; the D gene is possibly TRBD1 (5 bases). The V gene lost 8 bases and the J gene lost 0 bases, with 8 bases spanning the gap. CDR1 MNHNS and CDR2 SASEGT come from the germline V gene. The CDR3 covers 12 residues.

The chain is built from TRBV19 and TRBJ2-6; no clear D. The CDR3 has 17 amino acids. Trimming pared 3 bases from V and 2 bases from J, leaving 14 bases between. The germline gives CDR1 LNHDA, CDR2 SQIVND (reference sequence). The CDR3 DNA reads TGTGCCAGTAGTATCACCCCGGCGACCGCTGGGGCCAACGTCCTGACTTTC. This encodes CASSITPATAGANVLTF.

This sequence joins TRBV5-1 and TRBJ2-5; weak D call: TRBD1 (6 bases). This CDR3 has 15 residues. V lost 2 bases and J lost 4, with 15 bases in between. Per germline, CDR1 SGHRS and CDR2 YFSETQ. This CDR3 reads CASSFGTGMAETQYF. In DNA, the CDR3 is TGCGCCAGCAGCTTCGGAACAGGGATGGCAGAGACCCAGTACTTC.

This chain uses TRBV7-9 with TRBJ2-2, with D unclear. Per the germline V gene, CDR1 is SEHNR and CDR2 is FQNEAQ (reference sequence). The CDR3 is 13 residues long. Trimming stripped 5 bases from V and 4 bases from J, with 8 bases between. This chain's CDR3 is CASSPTGTGELFF. The CDR3 region has the DNA TGTGCCAGCAGCCCCACGGGCACCGGGGAGCTGTTTTTT. Variable domain in full (rest from reference TRBV7-9 and TRBJ2-2): DTGVSQNPRHKITKRGQNVTFRCDPISEHNRLYWYRQTLGQGPEFLTYFQNEAQLEKSRLLSDRFSAERPKGSFSTLEIQRTEQGDSAMYLCASSPTGTGELFFGEGSRLTVL.

This clone showed up just a few times. A far bigger clonotype differs at one base, so this is likely a read error. It is likely a read error, because the conserved phenylalanine at the end of the CDR3 is missing. CDR3 nucleotides: TGTGCCTGGGGCTCTGGAAACACCATATATTCT. Residues: CAWGSGNTIYS. This sequence joins TRBV30 and TRBJ1-3; no reliable D call. Trimming left V 5 bases short and J 0 bases short, with 2 bases between. From germline, CDR1 is GTSNPN and CDR2 SVGIG (reference sequence). The CDR3 has 11 residues.

This clone was observed once. V gene TRBV5-1 combines with J gene TRBJ2-2, with D maybe TRBD1 (5 bases). V was cut by 3 bases and J by 4 bases, with 16 bases left in between. Germline V gene lookup returns CDR1 SGHRS and CDR2 YFSETQ. The CDR3 runs 16 residues. The CDR3 coding sequence is TGCGCCAGCAGCTCACCTACACGACAGACCACCGGGGAGCTGTTTTTT. This translates into CASSSPTRQTTGELFF.

This clone occurred once. Written as DNA, the CDR3 is TGTGCCAGCAGCCCTTCGAGGGTCTGGGGTCTCAATCAGCCCCAGCATTTT. This codes for CASSPSRVWGLNQPQHF. This chain links TRBV28 with TRBJ1-5; no firm D call. The CDR3 runs to 17 residues. Germline V gene data show CDR1 as MDHEN and CDR2 as SYDVKM. The germline V and J ends were trimmed by 6 bases and 3 bases, with 21 bases remaining between them.

A note on this clone: A read error likely explains this, since a far larger clone differs by one base. At the DNA level, this CDR3 is encoded by other sequences in the same sample as well. The genes are TRBV29-1 and TRBJ1-4, with a tentative D call TRBD1 (6 bases). The germline V gene has CDR1 SQVTM and CDR2 ANQGSEA. This CDR3 is built from 14 residues. The CDR3 region is CSVEAVGGVEKLFF. CDR3 bases: TGCAGTGTTGAAGCGGTGGGGGGCGTTGAAAAACTGTTTTTT.

The chain carries TRBV19 and TRBJ2-5; D is possibly TRBD2 (5 bases). This CDR3 has 14 residues. Germline V gene data show CDR1 as LNHDA and CDR2 as SQIVND (reference sequence). Trimming removed 5 bases from V and 0 bases from J, with 10 bases in between. CDR3 bases: TGTGCCAGTAGTGCGCGGGCCAACCAAGAGACCCAGTACTTC. Translation: CASSARANQETQYF.

The V and J genes are TRBV18 and TRBJ1-2, with D possibly being TRBD1 (6 bases). V dropped 0 bases and J dropped 5 bases, with 16 bases sitting between them. The CDR3 contains 16 residues. Germline values: CDR1 KGHSH, CDR2 LQKENI. CDR3 DNA: TGTGCCAGCTCACCACCGGGACATTCGGGGATATATGGCTACACCTTC. This gives the protein CASSPPGHSGIYGYTF.

DNA for the CDR3: TGTGCCAGCAGCTTGGAACTAGCGGGTGGGGAGTACTTC. This codes for CASSLELAGGEYF. The V call is TRBV5-6, the J call TRBJ2-5, with TRBD2 matching over 9 bases. Trimming cost V 0 bases and J 12 bases; bases outside gene matches: 6. Germline lookup yields CDR1 SGHDT and CDR2 YYEEEE. CDR3 length: 13 residues.

This clone was counted once. This is likely an artifact of a read error, given a far larger clone one base away. The CDR3 loop is CASSRPGTPITEAFF. The CDR3 coding sequence is TGTGCCAGCAGCCGGCCTGGGACTCCGATCACTGAAGCTTTCTTT. The gene calls are TRBV4-2 and TRBJ1-1; D is possibly TRBD1 (5 bases). Trimming shortened V by 4 bases and J by 4 bases, and 16 bases separated the two germline ends. Looked up from germline, CDR1 is LGHNA and CDR2 is YNFKEQ. The CDR3 runs 15 residues.

The J gene is TRBJ2-1, the V gene TRBV14, with D hard to call. CDR3 length equals 15 residues. In germline, CDR1 is SGHDN, CDR2 FVKESK. Trimming left V 4 bases short and J 5 bases short, with 15 bases between. The CDR3 is CASSPGYTLDNEQFF. In DNA, the CDR3 is TGTGCCAGCAGCCCCGGATACACCCTGGACAATGAGCAGTTCTTC.

The chain combines TRBV2 with TRBJ1-5; tentatively, D is TRBD1 (5 bases). The ends were cut back, 4 bases at V and 1 base at J, with 11 bases in the middle. CDR3 length: 15 residues. Germline V gene sequence: CDR1 SNHLY, CDR2 FYNNEI. The CDR3 sequence: CASSVWGRSNQPQHF. CDR3 coding DNA: TGTGCCAGCAGTGTCTGGGGACGGAGCAATCAGCCCCAGCATTTT.

The chain is built from TRBV2 and TRBJ1-1; 7 bases align to TRBD1. J gave up 0 bases and V 7 bases, and 5 bases lay outside the gene matches. The CDR3 has 14 amino acids. CDR1 and CDR2 from the germline V gene are SNHLY and FYNNEI. CDR3 in amino acids: CASTRGSLNTEAFF. CDR3 sequence (DNA): TGTGCCAGCACCAGGGGGTCCTTGAACACTGAAGCTTTCTTT.

This clone is a singleton in its sample. Given a far larger clone just one base away, this is likely a sequencing read error. The chain couples TRBV28 to TRBJ1-2; 7 bases match TRBD1. This CDR3 contains 15 residues. Looked up from germline, CDR1 is MDHEN and CDR2 is SYDVKM. The CDR3 sequence: CASRRGTVANYVYTF. CDR3 DNA sequence: TGTGCCAGCAGGCGGGGGACAGTCGCTAACTATGTCTACACCTTC.

Of note for this clone: A far larger clone is one nucleotide away, so this likely arose from a read error. Distinct nucleotide sequences in the sample also encode this CDR3. The rearrangement uses TRBV27 and TRBJ2-7, with 7 bases that match TRBD2. The trim removed 5 bases at V and 0 bases at J, leaving 16 bases unmatched. Germline V lookup: CDR1 MNHEY, CDR2 SMNVEV (reference sequence). This CDR3 is built from 18 residues. CDR3 nucleotide sequence: TGTGCCAGCAGTGCCCTACCACAACTAGCGCTAAGCTCCTACGAGCAGTACTTC. The encoded protein is CASSALPQLALSSYEQYF.

The CDR3 DNA reads as TGTGCCAGCAGTCAGGGGGTGGGGCGGTACAATGAGCAGTTCTTC. Translated: CASSQGVGRYNEQFF. The gene calls are TRBV6-6 and TRBJ2-1; 7 bases line up with TRBD1. Germline CDR1 and CDR2: MNHNY and SVGAGI (reference sequence). This CDR3 spans 15 amino acids. The junction had 8 bases not matched to a gene; V was cut back by 5 bases and J by 4 bases.

In regard to this clone: With only one base between it and a far larger clone, this is likely a read error. This chain links TRBV7-9 with TRBJ1-4; D not resolved. CDR3 length: 15 residues. Germline CDR1 and CDR2: SEHNR and FQNEAQ (reference sequence). CDR3 sequence (DNA): TGTGCCAGCAGCTTCGGGCCCCCTGATTATGAAAAACTGGTTTTT. Residues: CASSFGPPDYEKLVF.

Of note for this clone: Other DNA variants within this sample encode the same CDR3. The chain combines TRBV9 with TRBJ2-7; tentative D call: TRBD1 (6 bases). The CDR3 consists of 15 residues. The germline gives CDR1 SGDLS, CDR2 YYNGEE. The ends were cut back, 0 bases at V and 4 bases at J, with 14 bases in the middle. CDR3 DNA sequence: TGTGCCAGCAGCGTAGCGACAGGCAATTCATACGAGCAGTACTTC. As protein: CASSVATGNSYEQYF.

Of note for this clone: A far bigger clonotype differs at one base, so this is likely a read error. At the DNA level, this CDR3 is encoded by other sequences in the same sample as well. DNA for the CDR3: TGTGCCAGCAGTGAACACAGCCCCGATGAAAAACTGTTTTTT. The encoded protein is CASSEHSPDEKLFF. V gene TRBV25-1 combines with J gene TRBJ1-4, with unresolved D. CDR1 and CDR2 from the germline V gene are MGHDK and SYGVNS. The CDR3 runs to 14 residues. Between the trimmed V and J ends, which lost 2 bases and 6 bases, there was a span of 10 bases.

This chain joins TRBV7-2 and TRBJ1-3; D is unclear. The CDR3 is 16 residues long. V was pared by 4 bases and J by 2 bases, with 15 bases between. Germline CDR1 reads SGHTA; CDR2 reads FQGNSA. This CDR3 is CASSWAALTPGNTIYF. CDR3 DNA: TGTGCCAGCAGCTGGGCTGCTCTTACCCCTGGAAACACCATATATTTT.

This chain links TRBV7-9 with TRBJ2-7, with TRBD2 matching over 8 bases. V lost 5 bases to trimming and J lost 3 bases; unmatched junction nucleotides: 6. This CDR3 is 14 amino acids long. The germline V gene has CDR1 SEHNR and CDR2 FQNEAQ (reference sequence). CDR3 sequence reads: CASSAGTRDYEQYF. The DNA for the CDR3 is TGTGCCAGCAGCGCCGGGACTAGAGACTACGAGCAGTACTTC.